A selection of T cell receptor beta chains follows, all from one sample in a study of radiotherapy plus CTLA-4 blockade in lung cancer. This table comes from immunoSEQ multiplex PCR, and its TCRdb copy is limited to in-frame clones, with some not included. Of about 98,000 clones detected, 82% appear once; the ten largest clones hold around 3.5%. Source: peripheral blood, taken from a patient treated with radiotherapy plus ipilimumab. The origin of the receptors is a human donor with non-small cell lung cancer who had a partial response to radiotherapy plus ipilimumab. Each CDR3 is given with its conserved first and last residue. Each record gives: clone size, J gene, D gene, V gene, CDR3 DNA, CDR3 protein. A D gene is named only where the DNA matches it firmly. A clone size is listed for some rows: how often the clone was seen (once, few, many), or a class if it is expanded.

.,TRBJ1-2,TRBD1,TRBV9,TGTGCCAGCAGCCCCCGTGGGGGACAGATTGGAGGCTACACCTTC,CASSPRGGQIGGYTF
.,TRBJ2-2,.,TRBV5-1,TGCGCCAGCAGCCCCGGACTGATCACCGGGGAGCTGTTTTTT,CASSPGLITGELFF
.,TRBJ2-5,TRBD2,TRBV7-2,TGTGCCAGCAGCCCGCTCATAGCGGGAGGGGTGGAGACCCAGTACTTC,CASSPLIAGGVETQYF
.,TRBJ1-5,.,TRBV19,TGTGCCAGTGAGAGGGGGGGAAGGGATCAGCCCCAGCATTTT,CASERGGRDQPQHF
.,TRBJ2-5,TRBD2,TRBV11-2,TGTGCCAGCATCCTAGGACTAGCGGGAGGGCCTATTCGGGAGACCCAGTACTTC,CASILGLAGGPIRETQYF
few,TRBJ1-2,.,TRBV19,TGTGCCAGTAGTATAGATATCGACATCGCTAACTATGGCTACACCTTC,CASSIDIDIANYGYTF
few,TRBJ1-3,.,TRBV19,TGTGCCAGTAGTTTTACCGGGACAAAAGGAAACACCATATATTTT,CASSFTGTKGNTIYF
.,TRBJ1-2,.,TRBV4-2,TGTGCCAGCAGCCAAGGGGGGGGCATGGACTATGGCTACACCTTC,CASSQGGGMDYGYTF
once,TRBJ1-5,.,TRBV27,TGTGCCAGCAGCTCTAGTGGGAGGTTCAATCAGCCCCAGCATTTT,CASSSSGRFNQPQHF
.,TRBJ2-7,.,TRBV28,TGTGCCAGCAGTTTAGTGGCGGTGCGGGACGGCTCCGAGCAGTACTTC,CASSLVAVRDGSEQYF
.,TRBJ1-5,.,TRBV30,TGTGCCTGGACCATCGGGGGGTTAAGCAATCAGCCCCAGCATTTT,CAWTIGGLSNQPQHF
.,TRBJ2-7,TRBD2,TRBV7-9,TGTGCCAGCAGCTCGGGACTAGCGGGAGACAACGAGCAGTACTTC,CASSSGLAGDNEQYF
.,TRBJ1-2,.,TRBV7-9,TGTGCCAGCAGCTCAGCCCCTGGACAGCTTACTAACTATGGCTACACCTTC,CASSSAPGQLTNYGYTF
.,TRBJ1-3,.,TRBV9,TGTGCCAGCAGCGTGAGCGGGAGAAGTGGAAACACCATATATTTT,CASSVSGRSGNTIYF
.,TRBJ1-3,TRBD1,TRBV7-9,TGTGCCAGCAGCCGTGGACAGGGTGTCTCTGGAAACACCATATATTTT,CASSRGQGVSGNTIYF
.,TRBJ2-2,TRBD2,TRBV7-9,TGTGCCAGCAATCCCTCCGGGACTAGCGCCACCGGGGAGCTGTTTTTT,CASNPSGTSATGELFF
.,TRBJ2-3,TRBD1,TRBV7-2,TGTGCCAGCAGCCCTAGACAGGGATCAGATACGCAGTATTTT,CASSPRQGSDTQYF
.,TRBJ2-1,TRBD1,TRBV7-9,TGTGCCAGCAGCCCTCGGGACAGGGGGAATGAGCAGTTCTTC,CASSPRDRGNEQFF
.,TRBJ1-1,TRBD1,TRBV28,TGTGCCAGCAGTGACCGGGGGACAGGGGTTAACACTGAAGCTTTCTTT,CASSDRGTGVNTEAFF
.,TRBJ1-2,.,TRBV6-5,TGTGCCAGCAGTTCCATGGGGCAGACCTATGGCTACACCTTC,CASSSMGQTYGYTF
.,TRBJ2-1,TRBD2,TRBV5-1,TGCGCCAGCAGCGCCCCCTCCGGGACTAGCGGGAATGAGGAGCAGTTCTTC,CASSAPSGTSGNEEQFF
.,TRBJ1-5,.,TRBV7-2,TGTGCCAGCAGCCTTCCTCGTAGCAATCAGCCCCAGCATTTT,CASSLPRSNQPQHF